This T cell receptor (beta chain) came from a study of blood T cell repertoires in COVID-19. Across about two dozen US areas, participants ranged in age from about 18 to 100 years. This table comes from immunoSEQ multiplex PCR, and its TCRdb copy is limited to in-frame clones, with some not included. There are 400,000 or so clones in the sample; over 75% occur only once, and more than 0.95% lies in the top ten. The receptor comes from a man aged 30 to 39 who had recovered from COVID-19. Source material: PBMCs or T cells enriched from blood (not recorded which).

This chain's CDR3 is CASSPGLGGADTQYF. CDR3 nucleotides: TGTGCCAGCTCACCAGGACTAGGGGGGGCAGATACGCAGTATTTT. The V and J genes are TRBV18 and TRBJ2-3, with D possibly matching TRBD2 (7 bases). Germline CDR1 KGHSH, CDR2 LQKENI. This CDR3 region has 15 residues. V was trimmed by 2 bases and J by 4 bases, leaving 13 bases between them.